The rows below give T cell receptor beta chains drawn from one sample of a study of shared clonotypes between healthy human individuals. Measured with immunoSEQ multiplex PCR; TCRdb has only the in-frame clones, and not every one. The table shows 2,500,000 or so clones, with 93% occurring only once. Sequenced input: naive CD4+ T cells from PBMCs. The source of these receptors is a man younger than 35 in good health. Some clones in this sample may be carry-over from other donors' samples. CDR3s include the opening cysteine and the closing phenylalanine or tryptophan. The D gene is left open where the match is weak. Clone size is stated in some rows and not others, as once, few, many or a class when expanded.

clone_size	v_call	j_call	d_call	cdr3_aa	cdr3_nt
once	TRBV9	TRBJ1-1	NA	CASRQNTEAFF	TGTGCATCTAGACAGAACACTGAAGCTTTCTTT
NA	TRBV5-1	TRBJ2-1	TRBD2	CASSLVAGGDNEQFF	TGCGCCAGCAGCTTGGTCGCGGGAGGTGACAATGAGCAGTTCTTC
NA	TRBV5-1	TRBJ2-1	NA	CASSFAYNEQFF	TGCGCCAGCAGCTTCGCCTACAATGAGCAGTTCTTC
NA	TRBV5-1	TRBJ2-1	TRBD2	CASSLGRLSGSIDEQFF	TGCGCCAGCAGCTTGGGGCGCTTAAGCGGGAGTATTGATGAGCAGTTCTTC
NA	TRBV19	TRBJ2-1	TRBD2	CASMGLAGGPRYNEQFF	TGTGCCAGTATGGGACTAGCGGGAGGGCCAAGATACAATGAGCAGTTCTTC
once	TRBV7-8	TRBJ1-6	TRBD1	CASSLGTGNNSPLHF	TGTGCCAGCAGCTTAGGGACAGGGAATAATTCACCCCTCCACTTT
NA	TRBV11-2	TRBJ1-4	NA	CASSPRVNEKLFF	TGTGCCAGCAGCCCCAGGGTAAACGAAAAACTGTTTTTT
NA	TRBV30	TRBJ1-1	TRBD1	CAWRDTGASEAFF	TGTGCCTGGAGAGATACAGGGGCTTCTGAAGCTTTCTTT
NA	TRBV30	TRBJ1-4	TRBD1	CAWSGQGETNEKLFF	TGTGCCTGGAGTGGACAGGGGGAAACTAATGAAAAACTGTTTTTT
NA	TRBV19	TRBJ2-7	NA	CASKSHGPRYEQYF	TGTGCCAGTAAGAGCCATGGGCCGCGCTACGAGCAGTACTTC
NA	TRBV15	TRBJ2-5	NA	CATSRDNPETQYF	TGTGCCACCAGCAGAGATAATCCGGAGACCCAGTACTTC
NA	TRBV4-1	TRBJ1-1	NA	CASSQGDGKALNTEAFF	TGCGCCAGCAGCCAAGGCGACGGAAAGGCCCTGAACACTGAAGCTTTCTTT
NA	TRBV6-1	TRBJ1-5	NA	CASSDRPAGDQPQHF	TGTGCCAGCAGTGACCGACCGGCGGGAGACCAGCCCCAGCATTTT
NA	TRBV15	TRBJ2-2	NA	CATSRARRGVGELFF	TGTGCCACCAGCAGAGCCAGGAGGGGAGTCGGGGAGCTGTTTTTT
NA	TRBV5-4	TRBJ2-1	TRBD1	CASSPKTGMRVNEQFF	TGTGCCAGCAGCCCAAAGACAGGGATGAGGGTCAATGAGCAGTTCTTC
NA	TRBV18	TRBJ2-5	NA	CASSPSAQETQYF	TGTGCCAGCTCACCCTCAGCACAAGAGACCCAGTACTTC
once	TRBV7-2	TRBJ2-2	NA	CASSLAGTQNTGELFF	TGTGCCAGCAGCTTAGCGGGTACACAGAACACCGGGGAGCTGTTTTTT
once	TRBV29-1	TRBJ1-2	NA	CSVEDMTGYTF	TGCAGCGTTGAAGATATGACAGGCTACACCTTC
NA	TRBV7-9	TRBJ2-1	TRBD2	CASSPGTSGRSSYNEQFF	TGTGCCAGCAGCCCCGGGACTAGCGGGCGTAGCTCCTACAATGAGCAGTTCTTC
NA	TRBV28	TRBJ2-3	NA	CASSLASSTDTQYF	TGTGCCAGCAGTTTGGCTAGTTCCACAGATACGCAGTATTTT
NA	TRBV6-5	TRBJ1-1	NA	CASSPTAEAFF	TGTGCCAGCAGTCCGACAGCTGAAGCTTTCTTT
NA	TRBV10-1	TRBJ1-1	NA	CASSESNGQLNTEAFF	TGCGCCAGCAGTGAGTCCAACGGACAGCTGAACACTGAAGCTTTCTTT
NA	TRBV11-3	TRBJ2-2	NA	CASQGVGAGELFF	TGTGCCAGCCAGGGAGTCGGGGCCGGGGAGCTGTTTTTT
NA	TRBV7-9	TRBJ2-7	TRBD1	CASSAATGTGSYEQYF	TGTGCCAGCAGCGCGGCAACCGGGACAGGGAGTTACGAGCAGTACTTC
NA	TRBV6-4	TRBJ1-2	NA	CASSDWGGYGYTF	TGTGCCAGCAGTGACTGGGGCGGGTATGGCTACACCTTC
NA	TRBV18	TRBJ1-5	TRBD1	CASSPPGTGSNQPQHF	TGTGCCAGCTCACCTCCCGGGACAGGAAGCAATCAGCCCCAGCATTTT
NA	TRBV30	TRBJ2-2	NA	CAWSVASLGTGELFF	TGTGCCTGGAGTGTAGCCTCCCTCGGGACCGGGGAGCTGTTTTTT
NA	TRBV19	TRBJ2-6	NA	CASSIGQFLTGANVLTF	TGTGCCAGTAGTATAGGCCAGTTCCTAACTGGGGCCAACGTCCTGACTTTC
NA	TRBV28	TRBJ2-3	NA	CASISNGDTQYF	TGTGCCAGCATTTCAAACGGGGATACGCAGTATTTT
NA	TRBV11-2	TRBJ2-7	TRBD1	CASNLRQGPYEQYF	TGTGCCAGCAATCTCAGACAGGGTCCCTACGAGCAGTACTTC
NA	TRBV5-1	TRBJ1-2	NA	CASSLVTGSYGYTF	TGCGCCAGCAGCTTGGTTACCGGTAGCTATGGCTACACCTTC
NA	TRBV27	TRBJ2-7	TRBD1	CASSVRRDSSYEQYF	TGTGCCAGCAGTGTCCGCCGGGACAGCTCCTACGAGCAGTACTTC
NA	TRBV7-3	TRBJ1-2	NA	CASSLRGGSSSNYGYTF	TGTGCCAGCAGCTTAAGAGGGGGTAGCAGCTCTAACTATGGCTACACCTTC
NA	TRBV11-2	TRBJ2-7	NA	CASSWTVSYEQYF	TGTGCCAGCAGTTGGACAGTCTCCTACGAGCAGTACTTC
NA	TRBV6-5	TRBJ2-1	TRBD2	CASRAGGRTEQFF	TGTGCCAGCCGAGCGGGAGGGAGGACTGAGCAGTTCTTC
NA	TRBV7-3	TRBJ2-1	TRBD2	CASSPRLARSYNEQFF	TGTGCCAGCAGCCCCCGACTAGCAAGGTCCTACAATGAGCAGTTCTTC
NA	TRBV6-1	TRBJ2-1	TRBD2	CASSEFWTSGRNEQFF	TGTGCCAGCAGTGAATTTTGGACTAGCGGGAGGAATGAGCAGTTCTTC
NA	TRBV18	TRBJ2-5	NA	CASSPAGETQYF	TGTGCCAGCTCACCGGCCGGGGAGACCCAGTACTTC
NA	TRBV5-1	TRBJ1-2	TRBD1	CASSTTGESYGYTF	TGCGCCAGCAGTACGACAGGGGAAAGCTATGGCTACACCTTC
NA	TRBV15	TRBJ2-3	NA	CATSRDSWGGADTQYF	TGTGCCACCAGCAGAGATTCATGGGGCGGCGCGGATACGCAGTATTTT
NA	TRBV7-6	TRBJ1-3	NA	CASRLGLSGNTIYF	TGTGCCAGCAGACTTGGCTTGTCTGGAAACACCATATATTTT
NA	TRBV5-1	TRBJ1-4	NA	CASSFYARTATNEKLFF	TGCGCCAGCAGCTTCTATGCCAGGACAGCAACTAATGAAAAACTGTTTTTT
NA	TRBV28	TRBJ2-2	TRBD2	CASSFWLAGNTGELFF	TGTGCCAGCAGTTTTTGGCTAGCGGGGAACACCGGGGAGCTGTTTTTT
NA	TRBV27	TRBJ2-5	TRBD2	CASSRGGALQETQYF	TGTGCCAGCAGTCGGGGGGGAGCCCTCCAAGAGACCCAGTACTTC
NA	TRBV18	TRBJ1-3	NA	CASSPPGGGNTIYF	TGTGCCAGCTCACCACCAGGCGGAGGGAACACCATATATTTT
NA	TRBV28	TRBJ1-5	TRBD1	CASLTGERNQPQHF	TGTGCCAGCCTGACAGGGGAGAGGAATCAGCCCCAGCATTTT
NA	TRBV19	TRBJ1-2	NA	CASTLNGPAYGYTF	TGTGCCAGTACCCTCAACGGGCCCGCTTATGGCTACACCTTC